This T cell receptor beta chain comes out of a study of long-term antiretroviral therapy in people with HIV. Study-wide points: Whereas controls had wider CDR3 length ranges, HIV repertoires had narrower ones.

It was version v3.0 of the immunoSEQ assay that was run at survey level. Using immunoSEQ multiplex PCR, the repertoire was profiled, and TCRdb retains in-frame clones only, with some absent. Of more than 10,000 clones listed, roughly 90% are singletons. A remark on this clone: What it binds is not known.

There are 14 residues in the CDR3. V dropped 5 bases and J dropped 7; count of bases not matched to a gene: 4. Germline V gives CDR1 MNHNY, CDR2 SVGAGI (reference sequence). The chain employs TRBV6-6 and TRBJ2-1; 11 positions agree with TRBD1. The sequencing here drew on unsorted PBMCs, taken 2.1 years after starting antiretroviral therapy. This receptor was identified in a woman between 35 and 50 years old with HIV. The CDR3 DNA follows: TGTGCCAGCAGTATCCGGGACAGGGGGAATGAGCAGTTCTTC. Protein product: CASSIRDRGNEQFF.